This T cell receptor beta chain was documented in a study of T cell changes during pregnancy in multiple sclerosis. Only in-frame clones appear in the TCRdb table, and some are missing; sequencing was by immunoSEQ multiplex PCR. The table shows approximately 45,000 clones, with less than 95% occurring only once. The CDR3 is 15 residues long. The germline CDR1 and CDR2 sequences are SGDLS and YYNGEE. V lost 4 bases, J lost 5 bases, and 6 bases stayed unmatched. This chain joins TRBV9 and TRBJ2-2; 9 bases line up with TRBD1. The material sequenced was CD8+ T cells from peripheral blood mononuclear cells, taken in the second trimester of pregnancy. This receptor was taken from a female donor with multiple sclerosis, enrolled in a pregnancy study. CDR3 protein: CASSRGTGLTGELFF. CDR3 coding DNA: TGTGCCAGCAGCAGAGGGACAGGGTTGACCGGGGAGCTGTTTTTT.